This TCR beta chain appears in the sequencing data of a study of CD8 T cells in Susac syndrome. The RNA, roughly 0.45 to 1 ug, was put through reverse transcription using random hexamers. Each CDR3 protein gets one entry after TCRdb re-called the immunoSEQ multiplex PCR reads with MiXCR. The sample has approximately 77,000 distinct CDR3 sequences; 85% to 95% are singletons. V was pared by 2 bases and J by 10 bases, with 14 bases between. Germline V gene sequence: CDR1 MDHEN, CDR2 SYDVKM. CDR3 length: 13 amino acids. Material for sequencing was CD4+ T cells from PBMCs. The receptor was isolated from a human donor with Susac syndrome. The V and J genes are TRBV28 and TRBJ1-2; D unresolved. The CDR3 nucleotides read TGTGCCAGCAGTTTAAAGTTAAGGGCCGTCTACACCTTC. Amino acids: CASSLKLRAVYTF.